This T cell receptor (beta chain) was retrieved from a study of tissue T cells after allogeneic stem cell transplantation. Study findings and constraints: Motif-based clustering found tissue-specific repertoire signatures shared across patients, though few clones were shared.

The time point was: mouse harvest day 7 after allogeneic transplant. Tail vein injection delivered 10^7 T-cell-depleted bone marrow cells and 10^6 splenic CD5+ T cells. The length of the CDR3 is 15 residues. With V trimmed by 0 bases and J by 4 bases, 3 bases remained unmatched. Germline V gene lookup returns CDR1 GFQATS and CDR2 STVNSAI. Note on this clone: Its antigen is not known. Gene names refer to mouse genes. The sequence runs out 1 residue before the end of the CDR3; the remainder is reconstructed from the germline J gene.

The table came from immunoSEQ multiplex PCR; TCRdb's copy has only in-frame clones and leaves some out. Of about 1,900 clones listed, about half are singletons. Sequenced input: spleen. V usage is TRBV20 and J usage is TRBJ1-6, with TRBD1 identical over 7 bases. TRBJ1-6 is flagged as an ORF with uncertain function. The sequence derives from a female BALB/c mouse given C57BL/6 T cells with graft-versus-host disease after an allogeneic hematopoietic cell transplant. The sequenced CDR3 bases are TGTGGTGCTAGGGATTGGGACAGATATAATTCGCCCCTCTAC. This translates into CGARDWDRYNSPLY. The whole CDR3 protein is CGARDWDRYNSPLYF.